These 16 T cell receptor beta chains originate from one sample sequenced in a study of cytomegalovirus exposure and HLA in healthy donors. The PCR used 60 Vbeta and 13 Jbeta primers. Sequencing used immunoSEQ multiplex PCR; TCRdb keeps in-frame clones, though not all of them. The sample lists about 110,000 clones; 75% to 90% were seen once. The sequenced sample was PBMCs. Receptor source: a man between 40 and 49 years old in good health and CMV-seronegative.

V is TRBV28 and J is TRBJ1-2, with TRBD1 as a possible D gene (5 bases). V gave up 2 bases and J gave up 8 bases, with 12 bases separating them. The germline gives CDR1 MDHEN, CDR2 SYDVKM. The CDR3 length is 13 residues. Written as DNA, the CDR3 is TGTGCCAGCAGTTTAGGGGTGGGGCTAGGCTACACCTTC. It codes for CASSLGVGLGYTF.

This clone has a handful of counts. The CDR3 nucleotides read TGTGCCAGCAGTTACTCGGGCGGGGGGGCCGGTGAGCAGTTCTTC. Encoded protein: CASSYSGGGAGEQFF. The chain uses TRBV6-5 and TRBJ2-1, with TRBD2 identical over 9 bases. There are 15 residues in the CDR3. Germline CDR1 reads MNHEY; CDR2 reads SVGAGI. V lost 0 bases to trimming and J lost 9 bases; unmatched junction nucleotides: 6.

The genes are TRBV7-2 and TRBJ2-7; D unresolved. V was shortened by 4 bases and J by 0 bases, with 4 bases between the two germline ends. Germline loops: CDR1 SGHTA, CDR2 FQGNSA. The CDR3 is made up of 12 amino acids. CDR3 sequence: CASSSSSYEQYF. As DNA, the CDR3 is TGTGCCAGCAGCTCCTCCTCCTACGAGCAGTACTTC. The full variable domain, completed using reference TRBV7-2 and TRBJ2-7, is GAGVSQSPSNKVTEKGKDVELRCDPISGHTALYWYRQSLGQGLEFLIYFQGNSAPDKSGLPSDRFSAERTGGSVSTLTIQRTQQEDSAVYLCASSSSSYEQYFGPGTRLTVT.

The chain recombines TRBV6-5 with TRBJ2-7, with no clear D. Trimming cost V 10 bases and J 0 bases, with 13 bases left between them. The CDR3 extends over 13 amino acids. Germline CDR1 reads MNHEY; CDR2 reads SVGAGI. The CDR3: CATESLVSYEQYF. As DNA, the CDR3 is TGTGCCACCGAAAGCCTTGTCTCCTACGAGCAGTACTTC.

The DNA of the CDR3 is TGTGCCAGCAGTTGGCAGGCTTACACCGGGGAGCTGTTTTTT. Translation: CASSWQAYTGELFF. V usage is TRBV6-5 and J usage is TRBJ2-2; D not certain. Germline CDR1 MNHEY, CDR2 SVGAGI. The V gene lost 4 bases and the J gene lost 3 bases, with 9 bases spanning the gap. The CDR3 contains 14 residues.

The chain has TRBV7-9 and TRBJ2-3, with a possible D match to TRBD1 (5 bases). V was pared by 4 bases and J by 3 bases, with 14 bases between. The germline V gene has CDR1 SEHNR and CDR2 FQNEAQ (reference sequence). This CDR3 has 15 residues. The CDR3 nucleotides read TGTGCCAGCAGCTCGTGGCAGGGTAATACAGATACGCAGTATTTT. It codes for CASSSWQGNTDTQYF.

This clone was picked up one time. The rearrangement joins TRBV19 to TRBJ1-1, with 10 bases that match TRBD1. This CDR3 comprises 15 residues. Losses at the gene ends were 5 bases for V and 4 bases for J; bases not matched to a gene: 7. Germline V gene lookup returns CDR1 LNHDA and CDR2 SQIVND (reference sequence). This CDR3 reads CASSWDRGIVTEAFF. CDR3 nucleotide sequence: TGTGCCAGTAGTTGGGACAGGGGAATAGTCACTGAAGCTTTCTTT.

The chain links TRBV6-6 to TRBJ1-1; D remains unclear. Germline CDR1 is MNHNY and CDR2 is SVGAGI (reference sequence). V was pared by 2 bases and J by 3 bases, with 7 bases between. This CDR3 has 13 amino acids. The CDR3 loop reads CASSYGPDTEAFF. CDR3 bases: TGTGCCAGCAGTTACGGTCCGGACACTGAAGCTTTCTTT.

The rearrangement links TRBV5-6 to TRBJ2-7; 10 bases are shared with TRBD1. The junction had 6 bases not matched to a gene; V was cut back by 4 bases and J by 5 bases. The germline V gene has CDR1 SGHDT and CDR2 YYEEEE. This CDR3 is built from 14 residues. This chain's CDR3 is CASSTRTGGHEQYF. CDR3 DNA sequence: TGTGCCAGCAGCACCAGGACAGGGGGACACGAGCAGTACTTC.

The V and J genes are TRBV5-1 and TRBJ2-5; 7 nucleotides line up with TRBD1. The CDR3 has 16 amino acids. The germline V gene encodes CDR1 SGHRS and CDR2 YFSETQ. Losses at the gene ends were 2 bases for V and 4 bases for J; bases not matched to a gene: 11. The CDR3 is CASSFGDRGGGETQYF. The CDR3 DNA is TGCGCCAGCAGCTTTGGGGACAGAGGAGGAGGAGAGACCCAGTACTTC.

The genes are TRBV9 and TRBJ1-5; possibly TRBD1 for D (6 bases). Deletions cut 4 bases from V and 9 bases from J, with 14 bases between. The CDR3 covers 13 residues. The V gene's germline CDR1 is SGDLS and CDR2 YYNGEE. The CDR3 coding sequence is TGTGCCAGCAGCCTGGACAGCCTATCGCCCCAGCATTTT. This codes for CASSLDSLSPQHF.

The chain couples TRBV14 to TRBJ2-5; D gene uncertain. CDR3 length equals 13 residues. Germline V gives CDR1 SGHDN, CDR2 FVKESK. Trimming took off 4 bases at V and 2 bases at J, with 8 bases between the two ends. The CDR3 coding sequence is TGTGCCAGCAGCCGAAGCTGGCAAGAGACCCAGTACTTC. This gives the protein CASSRSWQETQYF.

This chain uses TRBV9 with TRBJ2-7; D is perhaps TRBD1 (6 bases). V was clipped by 0 bases and J by 0 bases, with 7 bases between them. The CDR3 extends over 14 amino acids. Germline assignment: CDR1 SGDLS and CDR2 YYNGEE. CDR3 region: CASSVGTASYEQYF. The CDR3, as DNA: TGTGCCAGCAGCGTAGGGACAGCCTCCTACGAGCAGTACTTC.

CDR3 protein: CASSELGANGYTF. The CDR3 DNA follows: TGTGCCAGCAGTGAACTGGGGGCGAATGGCTACACCTTC. The chain combines TRBV2 with TRBJ1-2; D is possibly TRBD1 (6 bases). Germline V gives CDR1 SNHLY, CDR2 FYNNEI. The CDR3 extends over 13 amino acids. The V and J ends lost 2 bases and 6 bases respectively, with 10 bases between them. Full variable domain (outside the CDR3, taken from reference TRBV2 and TRBJ1-2): EPEVTQTPSHQVTQMGQEVILRCVPISNHLYFYWYRQILGQKVEFLVSFYNNEISEKSEIFDDQFSVERPDGSNFTLKIRSTKLEDSAMYFCASSELGANGYTFGSGTRLTVV.

J is TRBJ1-2 and V is TRBV5-4; 8 nucleotides match TRBD1. The junction had 7 bases not matched to a gene; V was cut back by 5 bases and J by 4 bases. The CDR3 is 14 amino acids. Germline-derived CDR1 and CDR2 are SGHNT and YYREEE (reference sequence). The CDR3 sequence: CASSYRDRPYGYTF. The DNA of the CDR3 is TGTGCCAGCAGTTACCGGGACAGGCCCTATGGCTACACCTTC.

J is TRBJ2-1 and V is TRBV5-1; 7 bases line up with TRBD2. CDR3 length: 13 amino acids. V dropped 4 bases and J dropped 7; count of bases not matched to a gene: 5. The V gene's germline CDR1 is SGHRS and CDR2 YFSETQ. The CDR3 reads CASSPTGGNEQFF. Here the CDR3 DNA reads TGCGCCAGCAGCCCCACGGGGGGAAATGAGCAGTTCTTC.